The 23 T cell receptor beta chains reported below all come from one sample, sequenced in a study of T cells after yellow fever vaccination. TCRdb passed the 5' RACE reads through MiXCR, listing each CDR3 protein once. Of approximately 580,000 distinct CDR3 sequences listed, roughly a sixth are singletons. The source material was PBMCs, sampled 4 to 5 days after the first yellow fever vaccination. These receptors all come from a man aged 18 to 30 who received the YFV17D yellow fever vaccine.

The CDR3 DNA reads TGTGCCAGCAGCTTAGTGGACAGGGTATACACCGGGGAGCTGTTTTTT. This encodes CASSLVDRVYTGELFF. The chain combines TRBV7-2 with TRBJ2-2; 8 positions agree with TRBD1. From germline, CDR1 is SGHTA and CDR2 FQGNSA. The CDR3 runs 16 residues. V trimming: 1 base; J trimming: 3 bases; junction bases outside the gene matches: 4.

This clonotype turned up a few times. The V call is TRBV7-4, the J call TRBJ2-4; D might be TRBD2 (6 bases). In germline, CDR1 is SGHVT, CDR2 SQSDAQ. This CDR3 region has 10 residues. CDR3 in amino acids: CKTGENIQYF. As DNA, the CDR3 is TGTAAAACGGGGGAAAACATTCAGTACTTC.

The sample holds a few counts of this clonotype. J is TRBJ2-5 and V is TRBV5-6; D call uncertain. Deletions cut 1 base from V and 4 bases from J, with 8 bases between. Germline-derived CDR1 and CDR2 are SGHDT and YYEEEE. The CDR3 loop spans 13 amino acids. DNA for the CDR3: TGTGCCAGCAGCTTGACATGGTCAGAGACCCAGTACTTC. It is translated as CASSLTWSETQYF. The full variable domain, rest sourced from reference TRBV5-6 and TRBJ2-5, is DAGVTQSPTHLIKTRGQQVTLRCSPKSGHDTVSWYQQALGQGPQFIFQYYEEEERQRGNFPDRFSGHQFPNYSSELNVNALLLGDSALYLCASSLTWSETQYFGPGTRLLVL.

The chain recombines TRBV20-1 with TRBJ2-7; TRBD1 or TRBD2 may be the D gene (5 bases each). Germline V gene sequence: CDR1 DFQATT, CDR2 SNEGSKA (reference sequence). The CDR3 totals 14 residues. V lost 3 bases and J 0 bases, leaving 12 bases between the germline ends. The CDR3 coding sequence is TGCAGTGCTAGGGGACGATTGAGCTCCTACGAGCAGTACGTC. As protein: CSARGRLSSYEQYV.

The J gene is TRBJ2-1, the V gene TRBV7-2, with 11 bases fitting TRBD2. The CDR3 is made up of 15 amino acids. Germline-derived CDR1 and CDR2 are SGHTA and FQGNSA. The V segment lost 4 bases and the J segment 8 bases; nucleotides outside the gene matches: 7. The CDR3 protein is CASSSIAGGLYEQFF. The DNA of the CDR3 is TGTGCCAGCAGCTCTATAGCGGGGGGGCTCTATGAGCAGTTCTTC.

The rearrangement links TRBV4-2 to TRBJ1-1; 10 nucleotides line up with TRBD1. This CDR3 is 15 amino acids long. CDR1 is LGHNA and CDR2 is YNFKEQ in the germline V gene. J was trimmed by 7 bases and V by 0 bases; bases with no gene match: 5. CDR3 nucleotide sequence: TGTGCCAGCAGCCAAGAGCCGGGACAGGGGCGTGAAGCTTTCTTT. Protein: CASSQEPGQGREAFF.

In this sample, this clonotype turned up a few times. The genes are TRBV11-2 and TRBJ2-7; D ambiguous. The CDR3 spans 14 residues. Between the trimmed V and J ends, which lost 2 bases and 1 base, there was a span of 9 bases. Looked up from germline, CDR1 is SGHAT and CDR2 is FQNNGV. DNA for the CDR3: TGTGCCAGCAGCTTATCGGCGGAATCCTACGAGCAGTACTTC. Translating it yields CASSLSAESYEQYF.

This sequence joins TRBV7-9 and TRBJ1-6; D remains unclear. Germline CDR1 is SEHNR and CDR2 is FQNEAQ (reference sequence). V was clipped by 5 bases and J by 8 bases, with 4 bases between them. CDR3 length: 11 amino acids. The CDR3 nucleotides read TGTGCCAGCAGCCCAGATTCACCCCTCCACTTT. This codes for CASSPDSPLHF. Using reference TRBV7-9 and TRBJ1-6 for the parts outside the CDR3, the full variable domain is DTGVSQNPRHKITKRGQNVTFRCDPISEHNRLYWYRQTLGQGPEFLTYFQNEAQLEKSRLLSDRFSAERPKGSFSTLEIQRTEQGDSAMYLCASSPDSPLHFGNGTRLTVT.

This clonotype showed up many times. The chain combines TRBV12-3 or TRBV12-4 with TRBJ1-5; perhaps TRBD1 as D (5 bases). This CDR3 is 12 amino acids long. V was cut by 5 bases and J by 10 bases, with 12 bases left in between. CDR3 loop: CASSTRGGPQHF. Written as DNA, the CDR3 is TGTGCCAGCAGTACCCGGGGGGGTCCCCAGCATTTT.

There are a few counts of this clonotype. This rearrangement joins TRBV27 to TRBJ2-7, with 9 bases identical to TRBD2. Germline trimming cut 5 bases from V and 0 bases from J; bases unmatched to any gene: 8. CDR1 MNHEY and CDR2 SMNVEV come from the germline V gene (reference sequence). This CDR3 region has 16 residues. The CDR3 DNA reads as TGTGCCAGCAGTATTCGCGGGGGGGCGAGCTCCTACGAGCAGTACTTC. This gives the protein CASSIRGGASSYEQYF.

This clonotype was counted between two and nine times. V usage is TRBV4-2 and J usage is TRBJ1-4, with 7 positions matching TRBD1. V shed 3 bases, J shed 0 bases, and the junction held 4 bases outside the gene matches. This CDR3 comprises 16 residues. Per the germline V gene, CDR1 is LGHNA and CDR2 is YNFKEQ. The CDR3 region is CASSQTGTPTNEKLFF. The DNA for the CDR3 is TGTGCCAGCAGCCAGACAGGGACCCCAACTAATGAAAAACTGTTTTTT.

The V and J genes are TRBV20-1 and TRBJ2-7; the D is unclear. Trimming stripped 0 bases from V and 3 bases from J, with 6 bases between. The CDR3 covers 12 residues. Germline V gene lookup returns CDR1 DFQATT and CDR2 SNEGSKA (reference sequence). In DNA, the CDR3 is TGCAGTGCTAGAGATCGGTACTACGAGCAGTACGTC. Residues: CSARDRYYEQYV.

The sample holds many counts of this clonotype. This chain links TRBV12-3 or TRBV12-4 with TRBJ1-2; D not certain. Trimming removed 2 bases from V and 5 bases from J, with 9 bases in between. This CDR3 is 13 amino acids long. The CDR3 nucleotides are TGTGCCAGCAGTTTAAGTAACGGATATGGCTACACCTTC. This translates into CASSLSNGYGYTF.

This clonotype showed up just a few times. The CDR3 protein is CASSTEGPREQYF. In DNA form, the CDR3 reads TGTGCCAGCAGTACCGAGGGACCTCGGGAGCAGTACTTC. The chain couples TRBV2 to TRBJ2-7; D possibly matches TRBD1 or TRBD2 (5 bases each). CDR1 and CDR2 from the germline V gene are SNHLY and FYNNEI. V lost 5 bases, J lost 7 bases, and 15 bases lay in between. The CDR3 consists of 13 residues.

CDR3 loop: CASSSGVTGNTIYF. DNA for the CDR3: TGTGCCAGCAGCTCCGGAGTTACAGGAAACACCATATATTTT. The V call is TRBV7-9, the J call TRBJ1-3; no definite D call. V was cut by 4 bases and J by 4 bases, with 11 bases left in between. The CDR3 has 14 residues. Germline CDR1 SEHNR, CDR2 FQNEAQ (reference sequence).

This chain joins TRBV6-1 and TRBJ1-6, with a tentative D call TRBD1 (5 bases). Germline assignment: CDR1 MNHNS and CDR2 SASEGT. The CDR3 spans 16 residues. Trimming shortened V by 6 bases and J by 2 bases, and 14 bases separated the two germline ends. CDR3 coding DNA: TGTGCCAGCAGCTCCAGGGCCGGAGCCTATAATTCACCCCTCCACTTT. It is translated as CASSSRAGAYNSPLHF.

The chain is built from TRBV5-1 and TRBJ2-7, with 8 bases fitting TRBD1. With 2 bases clipped from V and 3 bases from J, the junction kept 7 bases outside the gene matches. The CDR3 contains 15 residues. The germline gives CDR1 SGHRS, CDR2 YFSETQ. CDR3 in amino acids: CASSLNRGVNYEQYF. The CDR3 DNA reads as TGCGCCAGCAGCTTAAACAGGGGGGTAAACTACGAGCAGTACTTC.

The chain links TRBV7-6 to TRBJ2-2; 7 bases fit TRBD1. Trimming removed 5 bases from V and 7 bases from J; junction bases left unmatched: 4. Germline V CDR1 and CDR2: SGHVS, FNYEAQ. The CDR3 extends over 13 amino acids. CDR3 DNA: TGTGCCAGCAGCCAACAGGGGTTCGGGGAGCTGTTTTTT. This gives the protein CASSQQGFGELFF.

The chain joins TRBV6-1 to TRBJ2-3; 10 nucleotides match TRBD1. V was clipped by 6 bases and J by 4 bases; unmatched bases: 4. The CDR3 has 14 residues. The germline V gene encodes CDR1 MNHNS and CDR2 SASEGT. CDR3 DNA sequence: TGTGCCAGCAGACTGGGACAGGGGCCAGATACGCAGTATTTT. Encoded protein: CASRLGQGPDTQYF.

The rearrangement uses TRBV5-1 and TRBJ2-2; 7 nucleotides align to TRBD1. CDR1 is SGHRS and CDR2 is YFSETQ in the germline V gene. This CDR3 is built from 14 residues. The V segment lost 4 bases and the J segment 7 bases; nucleotides outside the gene matches: 7. In DNA form, the CDR3 reads TGCGCCAGCAGCCCTGGACAGGTCATCGGGGAGCTGTTTTTT. Encoded protein: CASSPGQVIGELFF.

The J gene is TRBJ2-7, the V gene TRBV20-1, with D tentatively TRBD1 (5 bases). CDR1 and CDR2 from the germline V gene are DFQATT and SNEGSKA (reference sequence). Trimming stripped 1 base from V and 3 bases from J, with 13 bases between. CDR3 size: 14 residues. CDR3 bases: TGCAGTGCTAGAGCCGAGACAGTCCTCTACGAGCAGTACTTC. As protein: CSARAETVLYEQYF.

This clonotype was observed many times. The rearrangement joins TRBV5-4 to TRBJ2-3; 8 positions agree with TRBD2. J gave up 6 bases and V 6 bases, and 12 bases lay outside the gene matches. CDR3 length equals 15 residues. From germline, CDR1 is SGHNT and CDR2 YYREEE (reference sequence). The CDR3 DNA is TGTGCCAGCAAACCAGCGGGGGTCCTCACTGATACGCAGTATTTT. This codes for CASKPAGVLTDTQYF.

V and J are TRBV7-9 and TRBJ2-5; TRBD1 might be the D (6 bases). The germline V and J ends were trimmed by 10 bases and 5 bases, with 20 bases remaining between them. CDR1 is SEHNR, CDR2 FQNEAQ, per germline (reference sequence). This CDR3 contains 14 residues. The CDR3 spells CAIIQQGKAETQYF. In DNA form, the CDR3 reads TGTGCCATCATTCAGCAGGGGAAAGCGGAGACCCAGTACTTC.